Below are 5 T cell receptor beta chains sequenced from a single sample in a study of cytomegalovirus exposure and HLA in healthy donors. Primers included in the PCR were 60 Vbeta and 13 Jbeta primers. Clones were read by immunoSEQ multiplex PCR, and TCRdb kept only the in-frame ones, dropping some. This sample has approximately 56,000 clones, with 55% to 80% found just once. Sequenced: PBMCs. Receptors were obtained from a woman aged 45-65 years in good health and CMV-seropositive.

This clone showed up just a few times. The chain has TRBV19 and TRBJ1-1, with 9 bases aligning to TRBD1. Germline CDR1 LNHDA, CDR2 SQIVND (reference sequence). The CDR3 has 13 amino acids. V trimming: 7 bases; J trimming: 8 bases; junction bases outside the gene matches: 8. CDR3 loop: CASTRGQGGEAFF. In DNA, the CDR3 is TGTGCCAGTACCCGGGGACAGGGAGGGGAAGCTTTCTTT.

This CDR3 is CSVEGVGGGELFF. In nucleotides, the CDR3 is TGCAGCGTTGAAGGAGTGGGAGGCGGGGAGCTGTTTTTT. The chain couples TRBV29-1 to TRBJ2-2; D perhaps matches TRBD2 (6 bases). Trimming removed 1 base at V and 7 bases at J, with 10 bases between. CDR3 length equals 13 residues. Germline V CDR1 and CDR2: SQVTM, ANQGSEA.

The rearrangement links TRBV18 to TRBJ1-2; a possible D gene is TRBD1 (6 bases). CDR1 and CDR2 from the germline V gene are KGHSH and LQKENI. CDR3 length: 14 residues. The V and J ends lost 4 bases and 5 bases respectively, with 14 bases between them. The DNA of the CDR3 is TGTGCCAGCTCACTCCGGGACATCCTTTATGGCTACACCTTC. Its translation: CASSLRDILYGYTF.

The chain couples TRBV7-2 to TRBJ1-5, with D possibly TRBD1 on 5 matching bases. V shed 4 bases and J shed 7 bases, with 14 bases lying between them. The CDR3 extends over 14 amino acids. Germline assignment: CDR1 SGHTA and CDR2 FQGNSA. CDR3 in DNA: TGTGCCAGCAGCTCCAACGGGGGTTCGCAGCCCCAGCATTTT. It encodes CASSSNGGSQPQHF.

The J gene is TRBJ1-3, the V gene TRBV27, with 8 bases lining up with TRBD1. The CDR3 spans 17 residues. The V and J ends lost 5 bases and 1 base, in that order; junction bases with no gene match: 10. CDR1 and CDR2 from the germline V gene are MNHEY and SMNVEV (reference sequence). The CDR3 nucleotides read TGTGCCAGCAGTCCCAGGAGACAGGGGATATCTGGAAACACCATATATTTT. The encoded protein is CASSPRRQGISGNTIYF.